The present T cell receptor (beta chain) was sequenced within a study of OX40 agonist ivuxolimab in advanced cancers. Study in general: Of the participants, under 50% had some prior anti-PD-1, anti-PD-L1 or anti-CTLA-4 therapy, which was allowed.

The protocol was immunoSEQ multiplex PCR, while the TCRdb copy is restricted to in-frame clones and leaves out a portion. Of about 45,000 clones in the sample, 80% were seen once. The CDR3 extends over 16 amino acids. The V gene end was trimmed by 4 bases and the J gene end by 0 bases; junction bases not matched to a gene: 8. The germline V gene encodes CDR1 SEHNR and CDR2 FQNEAQ (reference sequence). The chain combines TRBV7-9 with TRBJ2-7, with TRBD2 identical over 8 bases. The source is an adult with an advanced solid tumor such as melanoma, head and neck, liver or kidney cancer. Source: CD4+ or CD8+ T cells sorted from blood, taken in a trial of the OX40 agonist ivuxolimab. Written as DNA, the CDR3 is TGTGCCAGCAGCTCCTTGACTAGCGCCACCTCCTACGAGCAGTACTTC. This gives the protein CASSSLTSATSYEQYF.